This passage covers 4 T cell receptor beta chains from one sample sequenced in a study of PD-1 blockade in classical Hodgkin lymphoma. Every patient experienced relapse after autologous stem cell transplantation, and brentuximab vedotin exposure varied. TCRdb keeps only in-frame clones here, not all; method: immunoSEQ multiplex PCR. The table has about 100,000 clones, 85% to 90% seen once. The sample was peripheral blood mononuclear cells (PBMCs), taken before the second cycle of nivolumab. These TCRs come from a human donor with classical Hodgkin lymphoma.

The J gene is TRBJ2-6, the V gene TRBV18; 7 bases fit TRBD1. Germline CDR1 KGHSH, CDR2 LQKENI. The V gene end was trimmed by 3 bases and the J gene end by 0 bases; junction bases not matched to a gene: 5. The CDR3 runs to 17 residues. As DNA, the CDR3 is TGTGCCAGCTCACCCGGACAGGTGAGCTCTGGGGCCAACGTCCTGACTTTC. Translating gives CASSPGQVSSGANVLTF.

The chain couples TRBV9 to TRBJ1-2, with 12 nucleotides matching TRBD1. Trimming cost V 5 bases and J 5 bases; bases outside gene matches: 4. CDR1 is SGDLS and CDR2 is YYNGEE in the germline V gene. This CDR3 comprises 14 residues. CDR3 DNA sequence: TGTGCCAGCAGTTGGGACAGGGGGCTATATGGCTACACCTTC. This codes for CASSWDRGLYGYTF.

The chain has TRBV7-3 and TRBJ2-2, with D possibly matching TRBD2 (6 bases). This CDR3 contains 15 residues. With 3 bases removed from V and 6 bases from J, the gap between germline ends came to 14 bases. From germline, CDR1 is SGHTA and CDR2 FQGTGA. The CDR3 spells CASSLSGREAGELFF. DNA of the CDR3: TGTGCCAGCAGCTTGTCTGGCAGGGAGGCCGGGGAGCTGTTTTTT.

The chain links TRBV25-1 to TRBJ2-6; no clear D gene. From germline, CDR1 is MGHDK and CDR2 SYGVNS. V was shortened by 0 bases and J by 0 bases, with 6 bases between the two germline ends. The CDR3 sequence is 16 residues long. CDR3 residues: CASSEYSRSGANVLTF. The CDR3 DNA follows: TGTGCCAGCAGTGAATATTCACGCTCTGGGGCCAACGTCCTGACTTTC.